The 20 T cell receptor beta chains presented below share a single source sample, sequenced in a study of identical twins. TCRdb used MiXCR to reprocess the 5' RACE reads, holding one entry per CDR3 protein. The sample holds 650,000 to 800,000 distinct CDR3 sequences, roughly 8% seen once. This sample was also put to use in a study of yellow fever vaccine responses in identical twins.

Sequences were obtained from PBMCs. All receptors derive from a woman aged 18-35 years in good health.

This clonotype was seen a few times. This CDR3 is CASSFGSEAFF. DNA for the CDR3: TGCGCCAGCAGCTTTGGCAGTGAAGCTTTCTTT. The V and J genes are TRBV5-1 and TRBJ1-1; D remains unclear. CDR1 is SGHRS and CDR2 is YFSETQ in the germline V gene. V lost 2 bases to trimming and J lost 7 bases, with 6 bases between them. CDR3 length equals 11 residues.

This clonotype has only a few counts. This chain links TRBV9 with TRBJ2-7, with a weak D call TRBD2 (6 bases). CDR1 and CDR2 (germline): SGDLS, YYNGEE. Trimming removed 4 bases at V and 2 bases at J, with 16 bases between. The CDR3 sequence is 15 residues long. CDR3 region: CASSSGGIRAYEQYF. The CDR3 DNA reads as TGTGCCAGCAGCTCTGGCGGGATAAGAGCCTACGAGCAGTACTTC. Complete variable domain (other parts from reference TRBV9 and TRBJ2-7): DSGVTQTPKHLITATGQRVTLRCSPRSGDLSVYWYQQSLDQGLQFLIQYYNGEERAKGNILERFSAQQFPDLHSELNLSSLELGDSALYFCASSSGGIRAYEQYFGPGTRLTVT.

The sample holds a few counts of this clonotype. The CDR3 region is CASRPVNGNSPLHF. In DNA form, the CDR3 reads TGTGCCAGCAGGCCGGTAAACGGCAATTCACCCCTCCACTTT. This chain connects TRBV2 to TRBJ1-6; no reliable D call. The V end was cut by 6 bases, the J end by 7 bases, with 13 bases between. Germline V lookup: CDR1 SNHLY, CDR2 FYNNEI. The CDR3 loop spans 14 amino acids.

The gene calls are TRBV9 and TRBJ1-1; D might be TRBD1 (6 bases). The CDR3 has 15 amino acids. The germline V gene has CDR1 SGDLS and CDR2 YYNGEE. The ends were cut back, 3 bases at V and 1 base at J, with 13 bases in the middle. The CDR3 coding sequence is TGTGCCAGCAGCGCCGTGGGGGGCGGGAACACTGAAGCTTTCTTT. Translated, it gives CASSAVGGGNTEAFF.

This clonotype has just a few counts. V and J are TRBV7-3 and TRBJ2-1; 8 bases map to TRBD2. The trim removed 1 base at V and 7 bases at J, leaving 9 bases unmatched. This CDR3 is built from 16 residues. The germline gives CDR1 SGHTA, CDR2 FQGTGA. CDR3 sequence: CASSLIVGGGMNEQFF. CDR3 DNA: TGTGCCAGCAGCTTAATAGTCGGGGGGGGTATGAATGAGCAGTTCTTC.

In its sample, this clonotype was seen a few times. This chain uses TRBV20-1 with TRBJ2-7; 7 bases align to TRBD2. V shed 0 bases and J 4 bases; nucleotides not matched to a gene: 9. This CDR3 is built from 15 residues. CDR1 DFQATT and CDR2 SNEGSKA come from the germline V gene (reference sequence). The CDR3 nucleotides read TGCAGTGCTAGAGATCTAAGCGGGATGGTGTACGAGCAGTACTTC. Translating gives CSARDLSGMVYEQYF.

This clonotype has just a few counts. V is TRBV4-3 and J is TRBJ2-7, with D possibly being TRBD2 (7 bases). V lost 3 bases, J lost 3 bases, and 15 bases lay in between. Germline lookup yields CDR1 LGHNA and CDR2 YSLEER. CDR3 length: 15 amino acids. Here the CDR3 reads CASSQARGGGYEQYF. The DNA of the CDR3 is TGCGCCAGCAGCCAGGCTAGGGGAGGGGGCTACGAGCAGTACTTC.

This clonotype was detected only a few times. The J gene is TRBJ2-1, the V gene TRBV7-8; TRBD2 matches at 7 bases. The V gene end was trimmed by 5 bases and the J gene end by 3 bases; junction bases not matched to a gene: 7. There are 15 residues in the CDR3. Germline V gives CDR1 SGHVS, CDR2 FQNEAQ. CDR3 DNA: TGTGCCAGCAGCATCAAGCGGGGCTTCTACAATGAGCAGTTCTTC. Protein product: CASSIKRGFYNEQFF.

This clonotype was found a few times. This chain connects TRBV7-2 to TRBJ1-6, with no clear D. Germline assignment: CDR1 SGHTA and CDR2 FQGNSA. The CDR3 is 15 amino acids. The V and J ends lost 5 bases and 6 bases respectively, with 14 bases between them. The CDR3 here is CASSPDGRRNSPLHF. CDR3 DNA sequence: TGTGCCAGCAGCCCGGATGGAAGGCGTAATTCACCCCTCCACTTT.

This clonotype appeared many times. The chain joins TRBV7-9 to TRBJ2-7; TRBD1 aligns across 9 bases. This CDR3 spans 17 amino acids. The V segment lost 2 bases and the J segment 3 bases; nucleotides outside the gene matches: 11. Germline CDR1 is SEHNR and CDR2 is FQNEAQ (reference sequence). The DNA for the CDR3 is TGTGCCAGCAGCTTATCCGATCTGGGACAGGGATACTACGAGCAGTACTTC. This translates into CASSLSDLGQGYYEQYF.

The sample holds a few counts of this clonotype. The genes are TRBV5-1 and TRBJ1-6, with D maybe TRBD1 (5 bases). The CDR3 has 14 amino acids. The V gene's germline CDR1 is SGHRS and CDR2 YFSETQ. The germline V and J ends were trimmed by 4 bases and 8 bases, with 13 bases remaining between them. The CDR3 protein is CASSIRVRDSPLHF. The CDR3 DNA reads TGCGCCAGCAGCATCAGGGTTCGGGATTCACCCCTCCACTTT.

This sequence joins TRBV20-1 and TRBJ2-7; 7 bases agree with TRBD1. This CDR3 region has 13 residues. The germline V gene encodes CDR1 DFQATT and CDR2 SNEGSKA (reference sequence). With V trimmed by 4 bases and J by 3 bases, 6 bases remained unmatched. The CDR3 nucleotides read TGCAGTGCTAACCCCGGGACAGTCTACGAGCAGTACTTC. This sequence encodes CSANPGTVYEQYF.

This clonotype was counted between two and nine times. The V gene is TRBV4-3, the J gene TRBJ2-1; TRBD2 matches 11 bases. The V and J ends lost 0 bases and 7 bases, in that order; junction bases with no gene match: 8. The CDR3 runs to 17 residues. Germline V CDR1 and CDR2: LGHNA, YSLEER. The CDR3: CASSQETVLAGVNEQFF. In DNA form, the CDR3 reads TGCGCCAGCAGCCAAGAAACAGTACTAGCGGGAGTGAATGAGCAGTTCTTC.

V and J are TRBV30 and TRBJ1-1; 7 bases line up with TRBD1. The CDR3 is made up of 13 amino acids. V shed 3 bases and J 6 bases; nucleotides not matched to a gene: 7. Germline V CDR1 and CDR2: GTSNPN, SVGIG (reference sequence). Here the CDR3 DNA reads TGTGCCTGGAGCCAGGGGGACGGCGCTGAAGCTTTCTTT. Encoded protein: CAWSQGDGAEAFF.

Only a few counts were recorded for this clonotype. The rearrangement links TRBV7-2 to TRBJ2-7; D is uncertain. CDR1 SGHTA and CDR2 FQGNSA come from the germline V gene. V was shortened by 3 bases and J by 3 bases, with 12 bases between the two germline ends. The length of the CDR3 is 14 residues. The CDR3 loop reads CASSFYGVIYEQYF. CDR3 coding DNA: TGTGCCAGCAGCTTCTATGGGGTTATCTACGAGCAGTACTTC.

This clonotype was counted a few times. CDR3 in amino acids: CASSQTTSGRGAKNIQYF. The CDR3, as DNA: TGTGCCAGCAGCCAAACAACTAGCGGTAGAGGGGCCAAAAACATTCAGTACTTC. V usage is TRBV3-1 and J usage is TRBJ2-4, with 8 bases aligning to TRBD2. The CDR3 is made up of 18 amino acids. V lost 2 bases to trimming and J lost 1 base; unmatched junction nucleotides: 10. The germline V gene has CDR1 LGHDT and CDR2 YNNKEL (reference sequence).

This clonotype was seen at least ten times. This chain uses TRBV12-3 or TRBV12-4 with TRBJ1-2; D is possibly TRBD1 (5 bases). The CDR3 contains 13 residues. The V end lost 3 bases, the J end lost 4 bases, and 9 bases lay between the germline ends. The CDR3 sequence is CASSLAGTYGYTF. DNA for the CDR3: TGTGCCAGCAGTTTGGCAGGGACCTATGGCTACACCTTC.

This clonotype has a handful of counts. The rearrangement joins TRBV20-1 to TRBJ2-1, with 8 bases that match TRBD1. Looked up from germline, CDR1 is DFQATT and CDR2 is SNEGSKA (reference sequence). The CDR3 consists of 17 residues. V shed 3 bases and J 7 bases; nucleotides not matched to a gene: 17. Here the CDR3 DNA reads TGCAGTGCTAGTGATTTGGCGAGACAGGGGCTGAGGAATGAGCAGTTCTTC. This gives the protein CSASDLARQGLRNEQFF.

The chain employs TRBV28 and TRBJ2-2; 8 bases agree with TRBD2. The CDR3 sequence is 15 residues long. The germline gives CDR1 MDHEN, CDR2 SYDVKM. Trimming at V came to 5 bases and at J to 5 bases, leaving 7 bases not matched to a gene. The DNA for the CDR3 is TGTGCCAGCAGTCCCCCCGGGGGGGGTACCGGGGAGCTGTTTTTT. Its protein product is CASSPPGGGTGELFF.

At least ten counts were recorded for this clonotype. V is TRBV12-3 or TRBV12-4 and J is TRBJ1-5; D remains ambiguous. This CDR3 spans 14 amino acids. Trimming removed 6 bases from V and 3 bases from J, with 12 bases in between. Here the CDR3 DNA reads TGTGCCAGCAGCGGCCGGGAGATCAATCAGCCCCAGCATTTT. Translating it yields CASSGREINQPQHF.